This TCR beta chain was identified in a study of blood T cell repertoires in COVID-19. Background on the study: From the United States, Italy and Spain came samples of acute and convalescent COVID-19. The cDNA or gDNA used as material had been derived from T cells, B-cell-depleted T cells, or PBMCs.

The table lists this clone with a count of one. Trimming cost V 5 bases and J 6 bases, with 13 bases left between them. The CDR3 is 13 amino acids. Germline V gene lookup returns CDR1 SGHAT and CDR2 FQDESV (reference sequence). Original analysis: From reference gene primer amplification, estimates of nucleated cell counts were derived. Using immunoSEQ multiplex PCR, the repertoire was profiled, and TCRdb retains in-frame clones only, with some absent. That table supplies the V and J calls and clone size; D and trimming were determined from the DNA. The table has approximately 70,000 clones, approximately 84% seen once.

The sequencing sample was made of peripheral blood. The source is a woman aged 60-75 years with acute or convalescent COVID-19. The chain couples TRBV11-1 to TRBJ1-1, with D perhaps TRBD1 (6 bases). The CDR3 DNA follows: TGTGCCAGCAGCGCGAACAGGGCCGCTGAAGCTTTCTTT. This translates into CASSANRAAEAFF.